This T cell receptor beta chain was captured in a study of siplizumab effects on memory and regulatory T cells (dated by TCRdb to the late 2010s). Turning to the overall study: The effect of the anti-CD2 antibody siplizumab on alloreactive T-cell subsets was examined in allogeneic mixed lymphocyte reactions constructed from human PBMCs.

TCRbeta CDR3 sequencing was performed on sorted unstimulated T cells and on proliferating T cells recovered from mixed lymphocyte reactions. Fresh whole blood from fewer than twelve HLA-typed healthy donors was used to isolate PBMCs. To map where alloreactive clones came from, CD4+ non-regulatory T cells in the unstimulated state were FACS-sorted. Note on this clone: What this receptor recognizes is not known. No base qualities exist here, and no much larger clone lies one base off it.

Preparation of the library involved the immunoSEQ multiplex PCR assay. Approximately 10^5 TCR templates per sample were assayed on the deep sequencing platform. Genomic DNA extracted from sorted T cells was used for TCRbeta CDR3 sequencing. On the authors' methods: The R programming language was used for the clonal analysis of the TCRbeta CDR3 data. Alloreactive CD4+ and CD8+ clones were identified by comparing unstimulated samples to CFSE-low samples taken after the reaction. Regulatory or non-regulatory origin was assigned to alloreactive CD4+ clones by matching of sequences to sorted unstimulated Treg and non-Treg repertoires. TCRdb provides this immuneACCESS table in a form limited to in-frame rearrangements. Some clones are lacking; in checked studies, under half of them reflect an unresolved V gene, and why the rest are absent is not known. From that table come the V and J calls and clone size; the DNA was used to work out D and trimming. For this sample there are about 100,000 clones; roughly 93% appear just once. The ten largest make up over 1% of the sample.

The full study reports these points: Compared with memory T cells, unstimulated naive T cells appeared more diverse, and naive cells seemed to make a substantial contribution to the alloresponse. The suppressive function of proliferating Tregs from siplizumab cultures was not functionally confirmed. Because sequences at frequencies below about 10^-5 were poorly captured, only a minor fraction of alloreactive clones could be mapped back to unstimulated subsets. The cumulative frequency of alloreactive sequences traceable to unstimulated CD4+ memory T cells was significantly reduced by siplizumab. Among mappable alloreactive CD4+ clones, an average Treg-derived fraction of roughly 71% was observed with siplizumab, compared with roughly 27% in control reactions. Roughly 75-95% of proliferating CD4+ or CD8+ clones could not be assigned a naive or memory phenotype.

The CDR3, cysteine through phenylalanine, is 18 amino acids long. Only the CDR3 region is kept as DNA, spanning 54 bases read in frame from base 1. In the germline V gene, CDR1 corresponds to KGHSH and CDR2 to LQKENI. Trimming removed 3 bases from V and 0 bases from J; the gene matches leave 10 bases unexplained. Rearrangement joined TRBV18 to TRBJ1-4, and 7 junctional nucleotides match TRBD1. Sequenced sample: non-Treg CD4+ T cells sorted from blood. What the cell subset or site label conveys for this sample: FACS-sorted unstimulated CD4+ non-regulatory T cells. The clonotype comes from a human donor in good health. The CDR3 corresponds to CASSPGTELHATNEKLFF. The bases are TGTGCCAGCTCACCTGGGACAGAACTGCATGCAACTAATGAAAAACTGTTTTTT.